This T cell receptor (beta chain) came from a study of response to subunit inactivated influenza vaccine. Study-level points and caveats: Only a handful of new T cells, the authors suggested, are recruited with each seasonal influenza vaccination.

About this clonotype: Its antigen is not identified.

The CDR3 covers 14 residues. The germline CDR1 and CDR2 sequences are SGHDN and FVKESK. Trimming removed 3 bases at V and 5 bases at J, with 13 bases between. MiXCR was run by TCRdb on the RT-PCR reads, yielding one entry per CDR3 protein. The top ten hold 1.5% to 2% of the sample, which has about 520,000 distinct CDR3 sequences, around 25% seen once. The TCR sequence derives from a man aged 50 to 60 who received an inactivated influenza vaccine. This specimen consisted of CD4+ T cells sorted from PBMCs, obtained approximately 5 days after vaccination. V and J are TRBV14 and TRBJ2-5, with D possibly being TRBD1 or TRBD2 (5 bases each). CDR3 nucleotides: TGTGCCAGCAGCCACTCGGGACCGCTGGAGACCCAGTACTTC. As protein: CASSHSGPLETQYF.